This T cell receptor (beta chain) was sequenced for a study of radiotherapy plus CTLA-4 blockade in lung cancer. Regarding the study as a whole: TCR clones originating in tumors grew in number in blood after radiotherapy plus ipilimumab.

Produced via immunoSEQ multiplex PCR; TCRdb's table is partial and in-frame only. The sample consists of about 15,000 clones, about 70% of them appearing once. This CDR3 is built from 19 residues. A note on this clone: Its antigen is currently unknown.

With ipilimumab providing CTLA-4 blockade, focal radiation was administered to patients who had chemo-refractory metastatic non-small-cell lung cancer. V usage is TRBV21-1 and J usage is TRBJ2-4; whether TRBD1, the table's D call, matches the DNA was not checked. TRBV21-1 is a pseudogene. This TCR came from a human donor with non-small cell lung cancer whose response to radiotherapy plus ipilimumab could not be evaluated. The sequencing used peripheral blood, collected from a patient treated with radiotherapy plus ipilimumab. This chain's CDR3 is CASSTPGQTVMRAKNIQYF. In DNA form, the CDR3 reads TGTGCCAGCAGCACCCCCGGACAGACCGTTATGAGAGCCAAAAACATTCAGTACTTC.